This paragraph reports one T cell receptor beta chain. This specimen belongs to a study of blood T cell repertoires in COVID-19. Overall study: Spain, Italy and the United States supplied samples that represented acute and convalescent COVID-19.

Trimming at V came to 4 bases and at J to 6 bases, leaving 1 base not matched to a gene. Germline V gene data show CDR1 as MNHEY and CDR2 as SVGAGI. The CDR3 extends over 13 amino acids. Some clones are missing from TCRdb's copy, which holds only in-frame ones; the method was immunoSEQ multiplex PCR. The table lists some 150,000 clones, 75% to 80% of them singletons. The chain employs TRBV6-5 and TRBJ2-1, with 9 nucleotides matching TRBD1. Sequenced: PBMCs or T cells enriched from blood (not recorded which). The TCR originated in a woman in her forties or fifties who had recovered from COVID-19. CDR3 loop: CASSWDRVNEQFF. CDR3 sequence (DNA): TGTGCCAGCAGTTGGGACAGGGTCAATGAGCAGTTCTTC.